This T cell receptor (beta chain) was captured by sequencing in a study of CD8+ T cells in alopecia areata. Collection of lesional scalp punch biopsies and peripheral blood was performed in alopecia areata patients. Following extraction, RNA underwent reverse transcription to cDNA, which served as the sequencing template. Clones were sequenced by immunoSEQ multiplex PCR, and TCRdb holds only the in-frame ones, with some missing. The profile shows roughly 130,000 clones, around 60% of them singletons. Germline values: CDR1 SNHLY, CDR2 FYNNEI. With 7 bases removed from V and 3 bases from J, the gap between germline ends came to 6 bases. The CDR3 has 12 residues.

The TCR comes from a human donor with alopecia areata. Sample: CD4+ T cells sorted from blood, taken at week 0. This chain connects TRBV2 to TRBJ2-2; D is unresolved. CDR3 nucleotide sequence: TGTGCCAGCAATGTCTACACCGGGGAGCTGTTTTTT. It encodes CASNVYTGELFF.